Following are 25 T cell receptor beta chains from one sample sequenced in a study of tumor and adjacent non-tumor tissue in lung cancer. The template was RNA from unsorted bulk tissue. A modified ARM-PCR protocol with three rounds of nested PCR amplified TCRbeta. TCRdb redid the calling of the multiplex PCR reads with MiXCR, one entry per CDR3 protein. The sample gives roughly 140,000 distinct CDR3 sequences, around 66% of which show up once; about 20% is in the top ten. The sequenced material came from lung tumor tissue. All receptors come from a man aged 60 to 75 with small cell lung cancer.

As for this clonotype: A much larger clone sits a single nucleotide away, making a read error possible. The rearrangement joins TRBV29-1 to TRBJ2-7; 10 nucleotides match TRBD1. V shed 4 bases, J shed 7 bases, and the junction held 10 bases outside the gene matches. CDR1 is SQVTM and CDR2 is ANQGSEA in the germline V gene. CDR3 size: 14 residues. CDR3 sequence (DNA): TGCAGCGTTGGGGGCGGACAGGGGGTTTGTGAGCAGTACTTC. Its protein is CSVGGGQGVCEQYF.

To note about this clonotype: At one end, the junction sequence differs from germline, possibly due to a read error. The chain has TRBV11-2 and TRBJ2-7; D possibly uses TRBD1 or TRBD2 (5 bases each). The CDR3 extends over 16 amino acids. The germline V gene encodes CDR1 SGHAT and CDR2 FQNNGV. CDR3 protein: CASILSTGRGFYEQYF. CDR3 DNA sequence: TGTGCCAGCATCTTATCAACAGGCCGGGGCTTCTACGAGCAGTACTTC.

This clonotype appeared a few times. One end of the junction does not line up with germline, which may come from a read error. This chain connects TRBV11-1 to TRBJ1-6; possible D gene TRBD1, 5 bases. The CDR3 has 16 amino acids. Germline-derived CDR1 and CDR2 are SGHAT and FQDESV (reference sequence). DNA of the CDR3: TGTGCCAGCAGCTCGGGGGAGAGGACGCATAATTCACCCCTCCACTTC. Protein sequence: CASSSGERTHNSPLHF.

This clonotype was counted many times. CDR3 protein: CASSFGFGSGASYEQYF. The CDR3, as DNA: TGTGCCAGCAGCTTCGGATTTGGTAGCGGGGCCTCCTACGAGCAGTACTTC. V is TRBV11-2 and J is TRBJ2-7; 8 nucleotides align to TRBD2. CDR1 and CDR2 from the germline V gene are SGHAT and FQNNGV. The CDR3 loop spans 17 amino acids. The junction had 10 bases not matched to a gene; V was cut back by 3 bases and J by 0 bases.

This clonotype has only one observation. Given the absence of the conserved phenylalanine or tryptophan at the CDR3 end, a read error is likely. The rearrangement joins TRBV11-3 to TRBJ1-6, with 9 bases that match TRBD1. This CDR3 comprises 20 residues. CDR1 SGHNT and CDR2 YENEEA come from the germline V gene. The CDR3 loop is CVSSQYRDRVSTRTNSPLHI. Here the CDR3 DNA reads TGTGTCAGCAGCCAGTACCGGGACAGGGTCTCCACTCGAACAAATTCACCCCTCCACATT.

As DNA, the CDR3 is TGTGCCAGCAGCTTAGATCTTTTGGGATTTGAACAGTTCTTC. It translates to CASSLDLLGFEQFF. J is TRBJ2-1 and V is TRBV11-3, with D unresolved. The germline CDR1 and CDR2 sequences are SGHNT and YENEEA. CDR3 length: 14 amino acids. V was cut by 0 bases and J by 13 bases, with 16 bases left in between.

The rearrangement uses TRBV29-1 and TRBJ2-3, with 9 bases matching TRBD2. The germline V gene has CDR1 SQVTM and CDR2 ANQGSEA. After removal of 7 bases from V and 3 bases from J, the junction contained 14 bases not matched to a gene. The CDR3 length is 16 residues. CDR3 bases: TGCAGCGGTATACAGGGACTAGCAGGAGGTACAGATACGCAGTATTTT. Its protein is CSGIQGLAGGTDTQYF.

Details on this clonotype: The CDR3 ends on some other residue instead of the conserved phenylalanine or tryptophan, so this is likely a read error. The DNA is left out, because the CDR3 cannot be placed on it with certainty; the CDR3 is given as TCRdb lists it. CDR3 loop: CASRGGGSEGDL. The V gene is TRBV11-1, the J gene TRBJ1-1; no DNA check was done on the table's D call, TRBD1. The CDR3 length is 12 residues, termini included. CDR1 and CDR2 from the germline V gene are SGHAT and FQDESV (reference sequence).

This clonotype occurred many times. The V gene is TRBV12-3 or TRBV12-4, the J gene TRBJ2-1, with TRBD2 identical over 14 bases. The trim removed 6 bases at V and 4 bases at J, leaving 8 bases unmatched. The length of the CDR3 is 17 residues. The chain's CDR3 is CASSPTSGRAYYNEQFF. The DNA of the CDR3 is TGTGCCAGCAGCCCGACTAGCGGGAGGGCCTATTACAATGAGCAGTTCTTC.

Remarks on this clonotype: Given a much more abundant clone one base away, this may be a read error. The genes are TRBV20-1 and TRBJ2-3; D uncertain. CDR1 DFQATT and CDR2 SNEGSKA come from the germline V gene (reference sequence). This CDR3 is built from 13 residues. CDR3 DNA: TGCGGTGCGTACTACTCGGGCACAGATACGCAGTATTTT. It translates to CGAYYSGTDTQYF.

This clonotype was detected only once. Since a much larger clone is just one base distant, this may be a read error. This chain links TRBV6-5 with TRBJ2-7; TRBD2 matches at 9 bases. The length of the CDR3 is 14 residues. With V trimmed by 5 bases and J by 8 bases, 10 bases remained unmatched. The V gene's germline CDR1 is MNHEY and CDR2 SVGAGI. CDR3 nucleotides: TGTGCCAGCAGTAAGAGCGGGAGGCTCGACAAGCAGTACGTC. It encodes CASSKSGRLDKQYV.

This clonotype was detected many times. The chain employs TRBV11-2 and TRBJ1-3; no reliable D call. Deletions cut 5 bases from V and 4 bases from J, with 15 bases between. Germline CDR1 and CDR2: SGHAT and FQNNGV. The CDR3 extends over 15 amino acids. The chain's CDR3 is CASSPRAQPGNTIYF. As DNA, the CDR3 is TGTGCCAGCAGCCCCCGGGCCCAGCCGGGAAACACCATATATTTT.

This clonotype turned up a few times. The V and J genes are TRBV29-1 and TRBJ2-6; D gene uncertain. The germline CDR1 and CDR2 sequences are SQVTM and ANQGSEA. The CDR3 spans 14 residues. The CDR3 sequence is CAMERVSGANVLTF. The CDR3 nucleotides read TGCGCAATGGAAAGGGTCTCTGGGGCCAACGTCCTGACTTTC.

A note on this clonotype: Because it lacks the conserved phenylalanine or tryptophan at the end, this CDR3 is likely a read error. The rearrangement links TRBV5-6 to TRBJ1-5; a weak D match, TRBD1 (5 bases). Per germline, CDR1 SGHDT and CDR2 YYEEEE. The CDR3 is 14 residues long. The CDR3 is CASSLGRGYQPQHY. The CDR3 DNA reads TGTGCCAGCAGTTTGGGACGGGGTTATCAGCCCCAGCATTAT.

As regards this clonotype: This may come from a read error, since a much larger clone is one base off. The DNA for the CDR3 is TGTGCCAGCACGAGACCGGGAGCAGGTGAAAAACTGTTTTTT. Its translation: CASTRPGAGEKLFF. The genes are TRBV11-2 and TRBJ1-4; D is uncertain. This CDR3 is 14 amino acids long. Deletions cut 7 bases from V and 7 bases from J, with 16 bases between. Germline V gene lookup returns CDR1 SGHAT and CDR2 FQNNGV.

CDR3: CSARSSEGTTGYTF. CDR3 coding DNA: TGCAGTGCTAGAAGCTCGGAGGGGACCACCGGCTACACCTTC. V usage is TRBV20-1 and J usage is TRBJ1-2; TRBD1 is a possible D gene (5 bases). The germline gives CDR1 DFQATT, CDR2 SNEGSKA (reference sequence). The CDR3 has 14 amino acids. V gave up 2 bases and J gave up 8 bases, with 18 bases separating them.

CDR3 nucleotide sequence: TGCAGTGCGGAAACAGGGGTACGGTTGAATGAGCAGTTCTTC. It encodes CSAETGVRLNEQFF. The rearrangement uses TRBV20-1 and TRBJ2-1; 7 nucleotides match TRBD1. Germline loops: CDR1 DFQATT, CDR2 SNEGSKA (reference sequence). Trimming removed 6 bases from V and 7 bases from J; junction bases left unmatched: 12. The CDR3 sequence is 14 residues long.

A remark on this clonotype: The junction does not match germline at one end; this may be a read error. The chain is built from TRBV5-1 and TRBJ2-1; weak D call: TRBD1 (6 bases). CDR1 is SGHRS and CDR2 is YFSETQ in the germline V gene. There are 15 residues in the CDR3. This chain's CDR3 is CTSSLVGQSGNEQFF. The CDR3 bases are TGCACCAGCAGCCTAGTCGGACAGAGTGGAAATGAGCAGTTCTTC.

This clonotype was seen just once. The chain is built from TRBV20-1 and TRBJ2-3; tentatively, D is TRBD2 (6 bases). The CDR3 has 16 residues. Germline CDR1 is DFQATT and CDR2 is SNEGSKA (reference sequence). Trimming removed 7 bases at V and 5 bases at J, with 25 bases between. CDR3 protein: CSVTTGTSGRRDTQYF. DNA for the CDR3: TGCAGTGTTACGACCGGAACTAGTGGGAGGAGAGATACGCAGTATTTT.

As concerns this clonotype: A clone one base away is much larger, so this may be a read error. The chain is built from TRBV5-1 and TRBJ1-5, with unresolved D. The CDR3 runs 13 residues. Germline values: CDR1 SGHRS, CDR2 YFSETQ. V lost 2 bases and J 7 bases, leaving 10 bases between the germline ends. Written as DNA, the CDR3 is TGCGCCAGCAGCTTTGGGGAGAACCAGCCCCAGCATTTT. This sequence encodes CASSFGENQPQHF.

About this clonotype itself: At one of its ends the junction is not consistent with the germline gene, which may arise from a read error. The rearrangement joins TRBV11-2 to TRBJ1-6, with 7 bases identical to TRBD1. Germline V lookup: CDR1 SGHAT, CDR2 FQNNGV. The CDR3 is 15 amino acids. The CDR3 nucleotides are TGTGCTAGCACCCCGACAGGGATCCGTGATTCACCCCTCCACTTT. Amino acid sequence: CASTPTGIRDSPLHF.

V is TRBV11-2 and J is TRBJ2-5; D possibly uses TRBD1 or TRBD2 (9 bases each). The CDR3 loop spans 16 amino acids. The ends were cut back, 6 bases at V and 5 bases at J, with 22 bases in the middle. Per germline, CDR1 SGHAT and CDR2 FQNNGV. CDR3 sequence (DNA): TGTGCCAGCAGTCTAGCGGGACAGGGTGGTCTCGAGACCCAGTACTTC. Encoded protein: CASSLAGQGGLETQYF.

The chain employs TRBV4-1 and TRBJ1-1, with D perhaps TRBD1 (6 bases). The germline V gene encodes CDR1 MGHRA and CDR2 YSYEKL. The CDR3 covers 14 residues. Deletions cut 2 bases from V and 8 bases from J, with 15 bases between. CDR3 bases: TGCGCCAGCAGCCAAAAGCAGGGGAGTACCGAAGCTTTCTTT. Translating it yields CASSQKQGSTEAFF.

The chain links TRBV5-1 to TRBJ2-1; a weak D match, TRBD1 (6 bases). Trimming took off 4 bases at V and 2 bases at J, with 13 bases between the two ends. CDR3 length equals 15 residues. CDR1 and CDR2 (germline): SGHRS, YFSETQ. CDR3 DNA sequence: TGCGCCAGCAGCGGGCAGGGGCCCGCCTACAATGAGCAGTTCTTC. It codes for CASSGQGPAYNEQFF.

On this clonotype itself: A much larger clone sits a single nucleotide away, making a read error possible. This chain joins TRBV30 and TRBJ2-7; possible D gene TRBD1, 7 bases. Germline-derived CDR1 and CDR2 are GTSNPN and SVGIG (reference sequence). The CDR3 runs to 15 residues. V dropped 2 bases and J dropped 9 bases, with 23 bases sitting between them. DNA of the CDR3: TGTGCCTGGAGTTTGGCAGGGGGGCACATACGTGGGCAGTACTTC. It codes for CAWSLAGGHIRGQYF.